Below are 14 T cell receptor beta chains sequenced from a single sample in a study of T cells in Graves' hyperthyroidism and ophthalmopathy. Amplification yielded TCR beta CDR3 regions, with RNA transcripts as the source. An initial round of RT-PCR targeting the TCR CDR3 relied on the HTBI primer set. TCRdb reprocessed the multiplex PCR reads via MiXCR and lists one record per CDR3 protein. The top ten clones hold roughly a sixth of a sample with approximately 710,000 distinct CDR3 sequences, around 16% of them seen once. The specimen sequenced was blood. These receptors were obtained from a man aged 45-65 years with Graves' hyperthyroidism.

This clonotype appeared many times. The V gene is TRBV7-9, the J gene TRBJ2-7; D uncertain. V was pared by 5 bases and J by 0 bases, with 14 bases between. The V gene's germline CDR1 is SEHNR and CDR2 FQNEAQ (reference sequence). The CDR3 has 15 residues. CDR3 DNA sequence: TGTGCCAGCAGCCCCCCGCTCCGAAACTCCTACGAGCAGTACTTC. Translating it yields CASSPPLRNSYEQYF.

This rearrangement joins TRBV20-1 to TRBJ2-3; D call uncertain. The V end was cut by 3 bases, the J end by 2 bases, with 21 bases between. CDR1 is DFQATT and CDR2 is SNEGSKA in the germline V gene (reference sequence). There are 17 residues in the CDR3. CDR3 nucleotide sequence: TGCAGTGCTAGGGGGATGGGAACTTTCTACTCCACAGATACGCAGTATTTT. It yields the protein CSARGMGTFYSTDTQYF.

This clonotype was observed many times. The chain has TRBV30 and TRBJ2-5, with D possibly being TRBD1 or TRBD2 (5 bases each). V lost 3 bases and J 6 bases, leaving 11 bases between the germline ends. The CDR3 has 12 amino acids. Germline CDR1 is GTSNPN and CDR2 is SVGIG (reference sequence). The CDR3 bases are TGTGCCTGGAGGCCCGGGGCACAGACCCAGTACTTC. This gives the protein CAWRPGAQTQYF.

This clonotype has a count of ten or more. The chain joins TRBV28 to TRBJ1-2; 8 bases map to TRBD1. V was pared by 5 bases and J by 8 bases, with 10 bases of the junction left unmatched. The length of the CDR3 is 14 residues. CDR1 is MDHEN, CDR2 SYDVKM, per germline. The CDR3 protein is CASSNGQGGGGYTF. The DNA of the CDR3 is TGTGCCAGCAGTAATGGACAGGGTGGGGGCGGCTACACCTTC.

Many counts were recorded for this clonotype. J is TRBJ2-7 and V is TRBV11-2; D is possibly TRBD2 (6 bases). The CDR3 loop spans 15 amino acids. V gave up 2 bases and J gave up 5 bases, with 16 bases separating them. In germline, CDR1 is SGHAT, CDR2 FQNNGV. CDR3 in amino acids: CASSLNPGGIDEQYF. In nucleotides, the CDR3 is TGTGCCAGCAGCTTAAATCCTGGAGGGATCGACGAGCAGTACTTC.

The chain combines TRBV7-8 with TRBJ1-6; D not certain. Germline CDR1 and CDR2: SGHVS and FQNEAQ. The V gene lost 2 bases and the J gene lost 5 bases, with 13 bases spanning the gap. The CDR3 runs 16 residues. CDR3 in amino acids: CASSLLGRTNNSPLHF. The CDR3, as DNA: TGTGCCAGCAGCTTATTAGGCAGAACGAATAATTCACCCCTCCACTTT.

This clonotype was counted ten times or more. The chain joins TRBV7-2 to TRBJ2-7, with 7 bases identical to TRBD2. The CDR3 covers 15 residues. CDR1 SGHTA and CDR2 FQGNSA come from the germline V gene. Trimming took 1 base from V and 2 from J; bases not matched to a gene: 5. CDR3 nucleotides: TGTGCCAGCAGCTTAGGGGGTCTAGCGGCCTACGAGCAGTACTTC. This codes for CASSLGGLAAYEQYF.

This clonotype has ten or more counts. The chain links TRBV19 to TRBJ1-1, with TRBD1 matching 12 bases. The CDR3 has 15 amino acids. The germline CDR1 and CDR2 sequences are LNHDA and SQIVND (reference sequence). Trimming cost V 5 bases and J 7 bases; bases outside gene matches: 8. The DNA for the CDR3 is TGTGCCAGTAGTGGGATGGGACAGGGGGCAGTTGAAGCTTTCTTT. Translation gives CASSGMGQGAVEAFF.

The genes are TRBV9 and TRBJ2-3; 13 bases are a match to TRBD2. Trimming cost V 3 bases and J 4 bases; bases outside gene matches: 11. In germline, CDR1 is SGDLS, CDR2 YYNGEE. The CDR3 has 18 residues. CDR3 sequence reads: CASSAGLAGVYEADTQYF. The CDR3 bases are TGTGCCAGCAGCGCCGGACTAGCGGGAGTATACGAGGCAGATACGCAGTATTTT.

The gene calls are TRBV28 and TRBJ1-4; no clear D gene. Germline V CDR1 and CDR2: MDHEN, SYDVKM. The CDR3 has 15 amino acids. With 4 bases removed from V and 0 bases from J, the gap between germline ends came to 9 bases. CDR3 nucleotide sequence: TGTGCCAGCAGTTCCGGAGATGCAACTAATGAAAAACTGTTTTTT. Protein sequence: CASSSGDATNEKLFF.

A few counts support this clonotype. CDR3 coding DNA: TGCAGCGTTCATACAGGGAACTATGGCTACACCTTC. It specifies CSVHTGNYGYTF. The chain is built from TRBV29-1 and TRBJ1-2; a possible D gene is TRBD1 (6 bases). V was trimmed by 5 bases and J by 2 bases, leaving 9 bases between them. Germline V gene data show CDR1 as SQVTM and CDR2 as ANQGSEA. The CDR3 has 12 residues. Complete variable domain (other parts from reference TRBV29-1 and TRBJ1-2): SAVISQKPSRDICQRGTSLTIQCQVDSQVTMMFWYRQQPGQSLTLIATANQGSEATYESGFVIDKFPISRPNLTFSTLTVSNMSPEDSSIYLCSVHTGNYGYTFGSGTRLTVV.

This clonotype came up many times. The V call is TRBV2, the J call TRBJ1-2; D call uncertain. CDR3 length: 12 residues. Germline values: CDR1 SNHLY, CDR2 FYNNEI. Trimming took 2 bases from V and 2 from J, leaving 3 bases between them. The CDR3 loop reads CASSERNYGYTF. Written as DNA, the CDR3 is TGTGCCAGCAGTGAAAGAAACTATGGCTACACCTTC.

This clonotype turned up a few times. CDR3 amino acids: CASRVLAGFYEQYF. DNA for the CDR3: TGTGCCAGCAGAGTACTAGCGGGATTCTACGAGCAGTACTTC. V and J are TRBV6-1 and TRBJ2-7; 10 bases fit TRBD2. Germline assignment: CDR1 MNHNS and CDR2 SASEGT. The CDR3 length is 14 residues. The junction had 5 bases not matched to a gene; V was cut back by 6 bases and J by 3 bases.

This clonotype was seen at least ten times. The CDR3 region has the DNA TGTGCCAGCAGTCTCCGACAGGGCCAGACCCAGTACTTC. The encoded protein is CASSLRQGQTQYF. The genes are TRBV28 and TRBJ2-5; 7 bases match TRBD1. With V trimmed by 5 bases and J by 6 bases, 6 bases remained unmatched. The CDR3 length is 13 residues. Per germline, CDR1 MDHEN and CDR2 SYDVKM.